This T cell receptor beta chain was found in a study of CD8+ T cells in alopecia areata. Overall study context: Percentage of affected scalp area was the basis on which treated patients' severity was scored.

Regarding the study as a whole: The study found that many expanded lesional clones persisted in scalp and blood during tofacitinib.

As for this clone: Antigen specificity is unknown.

Treatment here: oral pan-JAK inhibitor, 5-10 mg twice daily. Obtained from alopecia areata patients were lesional scalp punch biopsies along with peripheral blood. PBMCs were stained for CD3, CD4 and CD8, and CD4+ and CD8+ T cells were sorted. RNA, once extracted, was reverse transcribed into cDNA for use as the sequencing template. Measured with immunoSEQ multiplex PCR; TCRdb has only the in-frame clones, and not every one. This table holds about 42,000 clones, just under 95% found once. The length of the CDR3 is 13 residues. The ends were cut back, 3 bases at V and 6 bases at J, with 11 bases in the middle. Germline V gene data show CDR1 as SGDLS and CDR2 as YYNGEE.

The source of this sequence is a human donor with alopecia areata. V usage is TRBV9 and J usage is TRBJ2-3; D is undetermined. The sequencing used CD8+ T cells sorted from blood, collected at week 24, from a patient treated with tofacitinib. The CDR3 spells CASSDGRSDTQYF. CDR3 in DNA: TGTGCCAGCAGCGACGGACGGTCGGATACGCAGTATTTT.